The rows below give T cell receptor beta chains drawn from one sample of a study of T-cell memory formation after mild COVID-19. TCRdb called the 5' RACE reads again in MiXCR, with one record for every CDR3 protein. Of about 270,000 distinct CDR3 sequences in the sample, approximately 15% were seen once. The specimen was PBMCs or a T cell subset sorted from them (not recorded which). These receptors originate from a man in his late teens or twenties who had mild COVID-19 (a few samples of this study predate the infection). Cell type and time point are not known. CDR3s include the opening cysteine and the closing phenylalanine or tryptophan. The D gene is left open where the match is weak. Rows may omit the clone size; those that give it use once, few, many or a size class.

clone_size	v_call	d_call	j_call	cdr3_nt	cdr3_aa
few	TRBV9	-	TRBJ1-3	TGTGCCAGCAGCGTAGGCTCTGCGAACTCTGGAAACACCATATATTTT	CASSVGSANSGNTIYF
few	TRBV18	TRBD1	TRBJ1-1	TGTGCCAGCTCACTGAGGACAGGGATGCCCACTGAAGCTTTCTTT	CASSLRTGMPTEAFF
few	TRBV7-6	TRBD2	TRBJ2-7	TGTGCCAGCAGCTTAGCGAGTAGCGGGAGCTCCTACGAGCAGTACTTC	CASSLASSGSSYEQYF
few	TRBV19	TRBD1	TRBJ2-2	TGTGCCAGTAACGCTCGACAGGGGTTAACCGGGGAGCTGTTTTTT	CASNARQGLTGELFF
-	TRBV12-3/TRBV12-4	TRBD1	TRBJ1-5	TGTGCCAGCAGAGACAGGGCCTGGCAGCCCCAGCATTTT	CASRDRAWQPQHF
few	TRBV25-1	TRBD2	TRBJ2-3	TGTGCCAGCACCCCTAGCGGGGCGAAGGATACGCAGTATTTT	CASTPSGAKDTQYF
-	TRBV3-1	-	TRBJ1-1	TGTGCCAGCAGCCAAGCTCTTACTTCATGGACTGAAGCTTTCTTT	CASSQALTSWTEAFF
few	TRBV5-1	TRBD1	TRBJ1-4	TGCGCCAGCAGCCCACAGGGGGCCTTGGGTGGAAAACTGTTTTTT	CASSPQGALGGKLFF
few	TRBV4-3	-	TRBJ2-1	TGCGCCAGCAGCCAAGAGTACGCGGGCATGGGTGAGCAGTTCTTC	CASSQEYAGMGEQFF
-	TRBV5-5	-	TRBJ2-3	TGTGCCAGCAGCTTGGGTCCCTCTACGCAGTATTTT	CASSLGPSTQYF
-	TRBV6-6	-	TRBJ2-7	TGTGCCAGCAGTACCCAGGGGCGGGACGAGCAGTACTTC	CASSTQGRDEQYF
few	TRBV5-6	-	TRBJ2-5	TGTGCCAGCAGCTTAGGGGATTCTGAGACCCAGTACTTC	CASSLGDSETQYF
-	TRBV5-1	TRBD1	TRBJ2-3	TGCGCCAGCAGCAAAGGACAGGGCGGATACGCAGATACGCAGTATTTT	CASSKGQGGYADTQYF
few	TRBV5-1	-	TRBJ2-1	TGCGCCAGCAGCTTGGCCCCCCCGGACAATGAGCAGTTCTTC	CASSLAPPDNEQFF
few	TRBV2	-	TRBJ1-1	TGTGCCAGCATCCCCACAGTTGCGGACACTGAAGCTTTCTTT	CASIPTVADTEAFF
few	TRBV6-5	TRBD1	TRBJ1-1	TGTGCCAGCAATATCAGGGGGCTTGGCACTGAAGCTTTCTTT	CASNIRGLGTEAFF
-	TRBV7-6	-	TRBJ2-5	TGTGCCAGCAGCTTTTCTCGGGACGTGGAGACCCAGTACTTC	CASSFSRDVETQYF
few	TRBV20-1	-	TRBJ2-5	TGCAGTGCTAATGCGGAGCCCGTGGAGACCCAGTACTTC	CSANAEPVETQYF
once	TRBV5-1	-	TRBJ1-4	TGCGCCAGCAGTCCAGGGTCAACTAATGAAAAACTGTTTTTT	CASSPGSTNEKLFF
few	TRBV27	-	TRBJ2-7	TGTGCCAGCAGTTTGGGGGATAACTACGAGCAGTACTTC	CASSLGDNYEQYF
-	TRBV12-2	-	TRBJ2-7	TGTGCAAGTCGCGACGACACCTACCCAATCCTCTACGAGCAGTACTTC	CASRDDTYPILYEQYF
-	TRBV12-3/TRBV12-4	-	TRBJ1-5	TGTGCCAGCAGGCCTTCCGGCAATCAGCCCCAGCATTTT	CASRPSGNQPQHF
few	TRBV11-2	-	TRBJ2-1	TGTGCCAGCAGCTTAGTGCGCGTCCCTGAGCAGTTCTTC	CASSLVRVPEQFF
-	TRBV29-1	-	TRBJ2-2	TGCAGCGTTGAGGAGGGGGCCGGGGAGCTGTTTTTT	CSVEEGAGELFF
few	TRBV3-1	-	TRBJ1-2	TGTGCCAGCAGCCAAGATCGGCAGTATGGCTACACCTTC	CASSQDRQYGYTF
once	TRBV4-3	TRBD1	TRBJ1-2	TGCGCCAGCAGCCAAGGGGCAGGGGGGAACTATGGCTACACCTTC	CASSQGAGGNYGYTF
-	TRBV9	-	TRBJ1-2	TGTGCCAGCAGCGTCCCCGGTGCAGGGACTGGCTACACCTTC	CASSVPGAGTGYTF
few	TRBV4-3	TRBD1	TRBJ2-1	TGCGCCAGCAGCCAACGCGGACAGGGTACCGACAATGAGCAGTTCTTC	CASSQRGQGTDNEQFF
-	TRBV27	TRBD1	TRBJ2-3	TGTGCCAGCGGCCCGGACAGGGGGCGCACAGATACGCAGTATTTT	CASGPDRGRTDTQYF
-	TRBV7-8	TRBD2	TRBJ2-3	TGTGCCAGCAGACTGCGGCGGGGGGGGTCCACAGATACGCAGTATTTT	CASRLRRGGSTDTQYF
-	TRBV6-2/TRBV6-3	-	TRBJ1-6	TGTGCCAGCAGTTACGGGGTCACCGGATCACCCCTCCACTTT	CASSYGVTGSPLHF
many	TRBV19	-	TRBJ2-1	TGTGCCACCCTCACAGGATACAATGAGCAGTTCTTC	CATLTGYNEQFF
many	TRBV7-9	-	TRBJ2-3	TGTGCCAGCAGCTTTTCCCCCCCAGATACGCAGTATTTT	CASSFSPPDTQYF
-	TRBV6-5	-	TRBJ1-2	TGTGCCAGCGCGGATCCACCGGGGGGTAACTATGGCTACACCTTC	CASADPPGGNYGYTF
few	TRBV15	-	TRBJ2-2	TGTGCCACCAGCAGAGATCGACCCACCGGGGAGCTGTTTTTT	CATSRDRPTGELFF
-	TRBV6-2/TRBV6-3	-	TRBJ2-1	TGTGCCAGCCTCGATGGGGGCGCCGTGGGGTCGTTGGAGCAGTTCTTC	CASLDGGAVGSLEQFF
once	TRBV14	-	TRBJ2-5	TGTGCCAGCAGCCAAGAAATTAGGGAGACCCAGTACTTC	CASSQEIRETQYF
many	TRBV7-2	-	TRBJ2-5	TGTGCCAGCAGCGTAACCCGTATCGAGACCCAGTACTTC	CASSVTRIETQYF
many	TRBV29-1	-	TRBJ2-5	TGCAGCGCCGGAATCAGTGGGGAGACCCAGTACTTC	CSAGISGETQYF
-	TRBV4-3	-	TRBJ1-1	TGCGCCAGCAGCCCCTCCGGGTACGGCACTGAAGCTTTCTTT	CASSPSGYGTEAFF
few	TRBV13	-	TRBJ2-3	TGTGCCAGCAGCTTAGCCCCTCCGGGGCGGGGCTACACAGATACGCAGTATTTT	CASSLAPPGRGYTDTQYF
-	TRBV11-2	-	TRBJ1-1	TGTGCCAGCAGCTTAGGCCAGCTCATGAACACTGAAGCTTTCTTT	CASSLGQLMNTEAFF
many	TRBV6-5	-	TRBJ1-1	TGTGCCAGCATCAACACGGGGGGCACTGAAGCTTTCTTT	CASINTGGTEAFF
many	TRBV20-1	-	TRBJ2-1	TGCAGTGCTAGCGAAGGCAGGAAGGGATCTAGGTACAATGAGCAGTTCTTC	CSASEGRKGSRYNEQFF